Below are 28 T cell receptor beta chains sequenced from a single sample in a study of early T cells in non-severe SARS-CoV-2 infection. MiXCR was run by TCRdb on the 5' RACE reads, yielding one entry per CDR3 protein. Counted here are 50,000 to 70,000 distinct CDR3 sequences, roughly 7.7% occurring once; the ten biggest clones make up 3% to 4%. The sequencing sample was made of whole blood. All receptors come from an adult who was a healthcare worker with PCR-confirmed SARS-CoV-2 infection or an uninfected control (not recorded which).

There are many counts of this clonotype. This chain links TRBV7-9 with TRBJ1-2; 7 bases align to TRBD1. With 7 bases clipped from V and 1 base from J, the junction kept 6 bases outside the gene matches. There are 14 residues in the CDR3. Looked up from germline, CDR1 is SEHNR and CDR2 is FQNEAQ (reference sequence). The CDR3 is CASTNTGVNYGYTF. DNA for the CDR3: TGTGCCAGCACCAACACAGGGGTTAACTATGGCTACACCTTC.

This clonotype appeared many times. The V and J genes are TRBV7-9 and TRBJ2-1, with 8 positions matching TRBD2. The CDR3 sequence is 18 residues long. Germline values: CDR1 SEHNR, CDR2 FQNEAQ (reference sequence). With V trimmed by 5 bases and J by 2 bases, 14 bases remained unmatched. The CDR3 DNA sequence: TGTGCCAGCAGCCTACTGGGAGACGGGAGGGTCGCCTACAATGAGCAGTTCTTC. This sequence encodes CASSLLGDGRVAYNEQFF.

This clonotype was found many times. The chain carries TRBV4-2 and TRBJ2-1; TRBD2 aligns across 9 bases. The germline V gene encodes CDR1 LGHNA and CDR2 YNFKEQ. The CDR3 sequence is 15 residues long. Trimming at V came to 4 bases and at J to 2 bases, leaving 3 bases not matched to a gene. CDR3 loop: CASSRSGSTYNEQFF. CDR3 bases: TGTGCCAGCAGCCGTAGCGGGAGTACCTACAATGAGCAGTTCTTC.

This clonotype was observed at least ten times. The genes are TRBV30 and TRBJ2-1, with TRBD1 matching 7 bases. The V gene's germline CDR1 is GTSNPN and CDR2 SVGIG (reference sequence). The V segment lost 1 base and the J segment 7 bases; nucleotides outside the gene matches: 13. The CDR3 loop spans 16 amino acids. CDR3 in amino acids: CAWSGSWDRAGNEQFF. The DNA of the CDR3 is TGTGCCTGGAGTGGCTCCTGGGACAGAGCTGGGAATGAGCAGTTCTTC.

This clonotype was detected ten times or more. The genes are TRBV24-1 and TRBJ1-1; no clear D. The CDR3 has 12 amino acids. V lost 4 bases, J lost 6 bases, and 8 bases lay in between. Germline CDR1 KGHDR, CDR2 SFDVKD. The CDR3 region is CATSDPGSEAFF. In DNA, the CDR3 is TGTGCCACCAGTGACCCCGGGTCTGAAGCTTTCTTT.

This clonotype was observed at least ten times. The DNA for the CDR3 is TGCGCCAGCAGCTTGGATGAGACCCAGTACTTC. As protein: CASSLDETQYF. The chain is built from TRBV5-1 and TRBJ2-5, with unresolved D. CDR1 and CDR2 (germline): SGHRS, YFSETQ. Between the trimmed V and J ends, which lost 0 bases and 5 bases, there was a span of 2 bases. This CDR3 has 11 residues.

The J gene is TRBJ2-3, the V gene TRBV2; D call uncertain. This CDR3 has 13 amino acids. V was trimmed by 2 bases and J by 5 bases, leaving 8 bases between them. CDR1 and CDR2 (germline): SNHLY, FYNNEI. CDR3 amino acids: CASSERVVDTQYF. CDR3 in DNA: TGTGCCAGCAGTGAAAGAGTGGTAGATACGCAGTATTTT.

This clonotype was recorded at least ten times. The chain links TRBV20-1 to TRBJ1-5; TRBD1 is a possible D gene (6 bases). This CDR3 is built from 14 residues. The germline V and J ends were trimmed by 2 bases and 2 bases, with 10 bases remaining between them. Germline values: CDR1 DFQATT, CDR2 SNEGSKA (reference sequence). This CDR3 is CSARKAGGNQPQHF. CDR3 in DNA: TGCAGTGCTAGAAAGGCAGGGGGCAATCAGCCCCAGCATTTT.

This clonotype was counted a few times. The gene calls are TRBV7-9 and TRBJ2-5; D is unclear. This CDR3 spans 15 amino acids. V lost 0 bases and J 5 bases, leaving 13 bases between the germline ends. Germline assignment: CDR1 SEHNR and CDR2 FQNEAQ (reference sequence). The CDR3 loop reads CASSLAGPGEETQYF. CDR3 coding DNA: TGTGCCAGCAGCTTAGCTGGGCCCGGAGAGGAGACCCAGTACTTC.

The V and J genes are TRBV12-3 or TRBV12-4 and TRBJ2-1; D is ambiguous. This CDR3 has 13 amino acids. Trimming shortened V by 0 bases and J by 4 bases, and 4 bases separated the two germline ends. CDR3 protein: CASSLAEYNEQFF. The CDR3 DNA reads TGTGCCAGCAGTTTAGCGGAGTACAATGAGCAGTTCTTC.

Here the CDR3 reads CASSSPLAGATYEQYF. In nucleotides, the CDR3 is TGTGCCAGCAGCTCCCCCCTAGCGGGAGCAACCTACGAGCAGTACTTC. V and J are TRBV7-8 and TRBJ2-7, with 10 bases matching TRBD2. Germline CDR1 is SGHVS and CDR2 is FQNEAQ. The length of the CDR3 is 16 residues. Unmatched junction bases numbered 8, after V lost 4 bases and J lost 2 bases. Full variable domain (rest looked up from reference TRBV7-8 and TRBJ2-7): GAGVSQSPRYKVAKRGQDVALRCDPISGHVSLFWYQQALGQGPEFLTYFQNEAQLDKSGLPSDRFFAERPEGSVSTLKIQRTQQEDSAVYLCASSSPLAGATYEQYFGPGTRLTVT.

The V and J genes are TRBV12-3 or TRBV12-4 and TRBJ2-3; a weak D match, TRBD2 (6 bases). V shed 3 bases and J shed 2 bases, with 15 bases lying between them. The CDR3 covers 16 residues. The CDR3 coding sequence is TGTGCCAGCAGTTTCAGCGGGCCAGACCTCACAGATACGCAGTATTTT. This encodes CASSFSGPDLTDTQYF.

This clonotype was observed at least ten times. The CDR3 sequence: CASRTIAGGPGNEQFF. The CDR3 nucleotides are TGTGCCAGCAGGACTATAGCGGGAGGGCCGGGGAATGAGCAGTTCTTC. V is TRBV6-5 and J is TRBJ2-1; 11 nucleotides agree with TRBD2. CDR1 is MNHEY and CDR2 is SVGAGI in the germline V gene. J was trimmed by 7 bases and V by 6 bases; bases with no gene match: 11. The CDR3 is 16 residues long.

The chain uses TRBV2 and TRBJ1-3; tentative D call: TRBD1 (5 bases). V was clipped by 1 base and J by 0 bases, with 7 bases between them. The CDR3 length is 15 residues. Germline V gene sequence: CDR1 SNHLY, CDR2 FYNNEI. The CDR3 spells CASSEGGSSGNTIYF. DNA of the CDR3: TGTGCCAGCAGTGAAGGGGGGAGCTCTGGAAACACCATATATTTT.

This clonotype was seen a few times. The CDR3 region has the DNA TGTGCCAGCAGCTTGGAACCAGGGAGGCGAGCTTTCTTT. Its protein is CASSLEPGRRAFF. The rearrangement uses TRBV5-5 and TRBJ1-1; TRBD1 might be the D (5 bases). The germline gives CDR1 SGHKS, CDR2 YYEKEE (reference sequence). V lost 0 bases and J 10 bases, leaving 13 bases between the germline ends. This CDR3 is 13 amino acids long.

This clonotype appeared many times. The rearrangement links TRBV28 to TRBJ1-3, with a weak D call TRBD1 (6 bases). Trimming pared 6 bases from V and 4 bases from J, leaving 16 bases between. Germline V gene sequence: CDR1 MDHEN, CDR2 SYDVKM. This CDR3 is 15 amino acids long. CDR3 loop: CASRPTGTGGNTIYF. In DNA, the CDR3 is TGTGCCAGCAGACCAACAGGGACGGGGGGAAACACCATATATTTT. Using reference TRBV28 and TRBJ1-3 for the parts outside the CDR3, the full variable domain is DVKVTQSSRYLVKRTGEKVFLECVQDMDHENMFWYRQDPGLGLRLIYFSYDVKMKEKGDIPEGYSVSREKKERFSLILESASTNQTSMYLCASRPTGTGGNTIYFGEGSWLTVV.

This clonotype was observed a handful of times. The chain uses TRBV11-2 and TRBJ2-5; 9 bases are shared with TRBD1. From germline, CDR1 is SGHAT and CDR2 FQNNGV. Trimming at V came to 5 bases and at J to 1 base, leaving 5 bases not matched to a gene. The CDR3 is 15 amino acids. CDR3 sequence: CASSPGTGLQETQYF. DNA of the CDR3: TGTGCCAGCAGCCCCGGGACAGGGCTCCAAGAGACCCAGTACTTC.

This clonotype came up a few times. The chain links TRBV19 to TRBJ2-2, with D perhaps matching TRBD1 (5 bases). Germline CDR1 LNHDA, CDR2 SQIVND (reference sequence). The CDR3 covers 13 residues. The V and J ends lost 5 bases and 8 bases respectively, with 12 bases between them. For the CDR3, the DNA is TGTGCCAGTAGTGATTACAGGAAAGGGGAGCTGTTTTTT. It encodes CASSDYRKGELFF.

The chain combines TRBV7-2 with TRBJ1-3; no firm D call. CDR3 length: 13 amino acids. The germline V gene has CDR1 SGHTA and CDR2 FQGNSA. V lost 5 bases, J lost 9 bases, and 14 bases lay in between. The CDR3 protein is CASSPRLSVTIYF. In DNA, the CDR3 is TGTGCCAGCAGCCCGCGTCTGAGTGTCACCATATATTTT.

The chain joins TRBV5-5 to TRBJ2-3, with D possibly TRBD1 on 6 matching bases. Germline-derived CDR1 and CDR2 are SGHKS and YYEKEE (reference sequence). This CDR3 spans 14 amino acids. V was pared by 3 bases and J by 6 bases, with 14 bases between. The CDR3 nucleotides read TGTGCCAGCAGCTCGTTAGACAGGACCGATACGCAGTATTTT. Protein sequence: CASSSLDRTDTQYF. The full variable domain, in which reference TRBV5-5 and TRBJ2-3 provide the parts outside the CDR3, is DAGVTQSPTHLIKTRGQQVTLRCSPISGHKSVSWYQQVLGQGPQFIFQYYEKEERGRGNFPDRFSARQFPNYSSELNVNALLLGDSALYLCASSSLDRTDTQYFGPGTRLTVL.

This clonotype showed up many times. This CDR3 reads CASSLDRETGELFF. The CDR3 nucleotides are TGTGCCAGCAGCTTAGACAGGGAGACCGGGGAGCTGTTTTTT. The V and J genes are TRBV11-2 and TRBJ2-2; D possibly matches TRBD1 or TRBD2 (5 bases each). Germline CDR1 and CDR2: SGHAT and FQNNGV. The V end was cut by 0 bases, the J end by 5 bases, with 7 bases between. This CDR3 comprises 14 residues.

V gene TRBV24-1 combines with J gene TRBJ2-7; the match to TRBD1 covers 7 bases. V shed 5 bases and J 6 bases; nucleotides not matched to a gene: 6. From germline, CDR1 is KGHDR and CDR2 SFDVKD. The CDR3 is 13 amino acids. The CDR3 loop reads CATSVDRFSEQYF. The CDR3 region has the DNA TGTGCCACCAGTGTGGACAGGTTCTCCGAGCAGTACTTC.

The chain is built from TRBV6-5 and TRBJ2-1; 12 bases are shared with TRBD2. The trim removed 2 bases at V and 7 bases at J, leaving 3 bases unmatched. This CDR3 spans 15 amino acids. Germline V lookup: CDR1 MNHEY, CDR2 SVGAGI. The CDR3 sequence: CASSYETSGRNEQFF. Written as DNA, the CDR3 is TGTGCCAGCAGTTACGAGACTAGCGGGAGAAATGAGCAGTTCTTC.

The rearrangement joins TRBV2 to TRBJ2-1; a possible D gene is TRBD2 (6 bases). The CDR3 totals 15 residues. The germline V and J ends were trimmed by 9 bases and 5 bases, with 20 bases remaining between them. The germline CDR1 and CDR2 sequences are SNHLY and FYNNEI. CDR3 bases: TGTGCCAGATCCCGGGGACCGGGAGAGGACAATGAGCAGTTCTTC. Amino acid sequence: CARSRGPGEDNEQFF.

This clonotype came up many times. The chain recombines TRBV5-4 with TRBJ2-7; the match to TRBD1 covers 10 bases. The CDR3 consists of 14 residues. The V and J ends lost 3 bases and 6 bases, in that order; junction bases with no gene match: 6. The germline CDR1 and CDR2 sequences are SGHNT and YYREEE (reference sequence). The CDR3 spells CASSSWDRGSEQYF. The CDR3 bases are TGTGCCAGCAGCTCCTGGGACAGGGGAAGCGAGCAGTACTTC.

This clonotype showed up just a few times. This chain links TRBV18 with TRBJ1-1, with D maybe TRBD1 (5 bases). Germline assignment: CDR1 KGHSH and CDR2 LQKENI. The CDR3 has 14 amino acids. V lost 6 bases, J lost 1 base, and 12 bases lay in between. The CDR3 bases are TGTGCCAGCTCCCGGGACGCTGGGAACACTGAAGCTTTCTTT. Amino acids: CASSRDAGNTEAFF.

As regards this clonotype: This may be a read error, as it is one base from a much larger clone. Because the CDR3 is missing its conserved closing phenylalanine or tryptophan, this is likely a read error. This sequence joins TRBV5-6 and TRBJ2-7, with D unresolved. The V end was cut by 0 bases, the J end by 0 bases, with 10 bases between. Germline CDR1 and CDR2: SGHDT and YYEEEE. The CDR3 consists of 15 residues. The chain's CDR3 is CASSLGAVSSYEQYY. In DNA form, the CDR3 reads TGTGCCAGCAGCTTGGGCGCCGTTAGCTCCTACGAGCAGTACTAC.

The table lists this clonotype with many counts. The chain links TRBV7-2 to TRBJ2-1; D may correspond to TRBD1 or TRBD2 (5 bases each). This CDR3 is built from 16 residues. Per germline, CDR1 SGHTA and CDR2 FQGNSA. The V and J ends lost 4 bases and 2 bases respectively, with 15 bases between them. CDR3 residues: CASSSAGTQPYNEQFF. Here the CDR3 DNA reads TGTGCCAGCAGCTCCGCCGGGACGCAACCCTACAATGAGCAGTTCTTC.